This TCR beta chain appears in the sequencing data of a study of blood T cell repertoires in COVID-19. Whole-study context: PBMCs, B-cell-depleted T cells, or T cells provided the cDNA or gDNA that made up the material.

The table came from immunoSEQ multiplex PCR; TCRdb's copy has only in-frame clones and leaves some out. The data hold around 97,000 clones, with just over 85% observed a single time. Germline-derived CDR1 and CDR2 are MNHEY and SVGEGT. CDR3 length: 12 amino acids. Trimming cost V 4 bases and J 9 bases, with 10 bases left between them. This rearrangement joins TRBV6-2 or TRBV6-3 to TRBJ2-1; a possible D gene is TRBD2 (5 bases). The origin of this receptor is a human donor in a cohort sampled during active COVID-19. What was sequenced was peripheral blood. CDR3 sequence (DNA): TGTGCCAGCAGTTTCCCTAGCCTTGAGCAGTTCTTC. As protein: CASSFPSLEQFF.